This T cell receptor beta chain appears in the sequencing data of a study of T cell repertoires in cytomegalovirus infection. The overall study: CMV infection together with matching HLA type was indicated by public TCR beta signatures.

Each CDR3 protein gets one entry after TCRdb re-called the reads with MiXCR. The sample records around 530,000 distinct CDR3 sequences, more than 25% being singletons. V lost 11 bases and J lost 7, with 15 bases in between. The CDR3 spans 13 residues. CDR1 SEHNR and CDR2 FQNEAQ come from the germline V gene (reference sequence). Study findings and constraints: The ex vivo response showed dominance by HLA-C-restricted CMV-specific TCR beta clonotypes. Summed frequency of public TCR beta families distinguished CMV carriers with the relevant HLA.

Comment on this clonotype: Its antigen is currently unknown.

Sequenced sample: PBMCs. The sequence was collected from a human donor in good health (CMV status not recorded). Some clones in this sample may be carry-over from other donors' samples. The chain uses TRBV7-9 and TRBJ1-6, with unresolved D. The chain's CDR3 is CAGQDSSNSPLHF. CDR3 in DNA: TGTGCCGGCCAAGACTCCAGCAATTCACCCCTCCACTTT.